These 29 T cell receptor beta chains were all obtained from the same sample, sequenced in a study of blood T cell repertoires in COVID-19. Assay: immunoSEQ multiplex PCR; the TCRdb copy retains only in-frame clones and omits some. The sample carries roughly 380,000 clones, more than 70% recorded once. The sample consisted of peripheral blood. Receptors were obtained from a woman aged 55-69 years with COVID-19, enrolled during active disease.

The chain combines TRBV29-1 with TRBJ1-2; TRBD1 matches at 7 bases. Germline V gene sequence: CDR1 SQVTM, CDR2 ANQGSEA. The length of the CDR3 is 14 residues. After removal of 3 bases from V and 5 bases from J, the junction contained 9 bases not matched to a gene. As DNA, the CDR3 is TGCAGCGTTGAGGGCTACAGGGGTTGGTATGGCTACACCTTC. Residues: CSVEGYRGWYGYTF.

J is TRBJ1-4 and V is TRBV9, with TRBD1 matching over 9 bases. The junction had 4 bases not matched to a gene; V was cut back by 0 bases and J by 7 bases. This CDR3 region has 15 residues. Germline V gene sequence: CDR1 SGDLS, CDR2 YYNGEE. The CDR3 loop is CASSVGGTGSEKLFF. CDR3 in DNA: TGTGCCAGCAGCGTAGGAGGGACAGGGAGTGAAAAACTGTTTTTT.

The chain has TRBV3-1 (or the pseudogene TRBV3-2) and TRBJ2-3, with a tentative D call TRBD2 (5 bases). V dropped 1 base and J dropped 6 bases, with 11 bases sitting between them. Germline loops: CDR1 LGHDT, CDR2 YNNKEL (reference sequence). The CDR3 is 14 amino acids. For the CDR3, the DNA is TGTGCCAGCAGCCAAGGGCTAGCCCCCGATACGCAGTATTTT. Translated: CASSQGLAPDTQYF.

The chain is built from TRBV11-2 and TRBJ1-5; D is undetermined. Germline V gene lookup returns CDR1 SGHAT and CDR2 FQNNGV. V gave up 6 bases and J gave up 4 bases, with 13 bases separating them. The length of the CDR3 is 14 residues. The CDR3 nucleotides read TGTGCCAGCAGTTTCGACGCGGGAAATCAGCCCCAGCATTTT. Translation gives CASSFDAGNQPQHF.

The rearrangement uses TRBV21-1 and TRBJ2-1; TRBD2 is the table's D call, not checked against the DNA. TRBV21-1 is noted as a pseudogene. The CDR3 runs 19 residues. The CDR3 DNA sequence: TGTGCCAGCAGCAATCTCAGCCGGGTTAGCGGGGGGGCCGGCAATGAGCAGTTCTTC. This encodes CASSNLSRVSGGAGNEQFF.

The CDR3 reads CATSRQGAEYNEQFF. CDR3 DNA: TGTGCCACCAGCAGACAGGGGGCGGAATACAATGAGCAGTTCTTC. The chain has TRBV15 and TRBJ2-1, with 8 bases aligning to TRBD1. V lost 2 bases, J lost 4 bases, and 4 bases stayed unmatched. The germline gives CDR1 LNHNV, CDR2 YYDKDF (reference sequence). The CDR3 extends over 15 amino acids.

The J gene is TRBJ2-1, the V gene TRBV6-5; tentatively, D is TRBD1 (6 bases). Trimming left V 0 bases short and J 6 bases short, with 12 bases between. This CDR3 spans 15 amino acids. CDR1 is MNHEY, CDR2 SVGAGI, per germline. DNA for the CDR3: TGTGCCAGCAGTTACTCGAATCAAGGGGGCAATGAGCAGTTCTTC. This encodes CASSYSNQGGNEQFF.

The chain is built from TRBV4-1 and TRBJ2-7; a weak D match, TRBD2 (5 bases). The germline CDR1 and CDR2 sequences are MGHRA and YSYEKL. Trimming removed 4 bases from V and 2 bases from J, with 9 bases in between. The CDR3 extends over 13 amino acids. Here the CDR3 DNA reads TGCGCCAGCAGCCCCGGACTTGCCTACGAGCAGTACTTC. Its translation: CASSPGLAYEQYF.

V gene TRBV4-1 combines with J gene TRBJ1-2; D possibly corresponds to TRBD1 (5 bases). The V end was cut by 1 base, the J end by 2 bases, with 14 bases between. This CDR3 contains 16 residues. Germline CDR1 reads MGHRA; CDR2 reads YSYEKL. The CDR3 DNA follows: TGCGCCAGCAGCCAAGTCGGGCAGGGAAAGAACTATGGCTACACCTTC. Its translation: CASSQVGQGKNYGYTF.

The chain recombines TRBV10-2 with TRBJ2-5; a weak D match, TRBD2 (5 bases). Looked up from germline, CDR1 is WSHSY and CDR2 is SAAADI. Trimming removed 4 bases at V and 5 bases at J, with 14 bases between. The CDR3 consists of 14 residues. CDR3 residues: CASSANKPGETQYF. The DNA of the CDR3 is TGCGCCAGCAGTGCAAATAAACCGGGGGAGACCCAGTACTTC.

CDR3: CASSLSRVDGYTF. The CDR3 DNA is TGTGCCAGCAGCTTAAGCAGGGTGGATGGCTACACCTTC. The V gene is TRBV7-2, the J gene TRBJ1-2; D perhaps matches TRBD1 (5 bases). Germline-derived CDR1 and CDR2 are SGHTA and FQGNSA. CDR3 length: 13 amino acids. The ends were cut back, 2 bases at V and 6 bases at J, with 10 bases in the middle.

The chain has TRBV2 and TRBJ1-5; D remains unclear. Germline-derived CDR1 and CDR2 are SNHLY and FYNNEI. This CDR3 has 12 amino acids. Trimming removed 3 bases from V and 5 bases from J, with 5 bases in between. In nucleotides, the CDR3 is TGTGCCAGCAGTGACAGGCATCAGCCCCAGCATTTT. Its translation is CASSDRHQPQHF. Using reference TRBV2 and TRBJ1-5 for the parts outside the CDR3, the full variable domain is EPEVTQTPSHQVTQMGQEVILRCVPISNHLYFYWYRQILGQKVEFLVSFYNNEISEKSEIFDDQFSVERPDGSNFTLKIRSTKLEDSAMYFCASSDRHQPQHFGDGTRLSIL.

The genes are TRBV7-2 and TRBJ1-1, with TRBD1 as a possible D gene (5 bases). The CDR3 has 15 amino acids. V was clipped by 2 bases and J by 4 bases, with 14 bases between them. Germline V gene lookup returns CDR1 SGHTA and CDR2 FQGNSA. The CDR3 region has the DNA TGTGCCAGCAGCTTATTGGGTGGGGGGTCCACTGAAGCTTTCTTT. The encoded protein is CASSLLGGGSTEAFF. The whole variable domain, remainder taken from reference TRBV7-2 and TRBJ1-1, is GAGVSQSPSNKVTEKGKDVELRCDPISGHTALYWYRQSLGQGLEFLIYFQGNSAPDKSGLPSDRFSAERTGGSVSTLTIQRTQQEDSAVYLCASSLLGGGSTEAFFGQGTRLTVV.

This clone occurred once. The rearrangement uses TRBV19 and TRBJ1-1; TRBD1 might be the D (5 bases). CDR1 is LNHDA, CDR2 SQIVND, per germline (reference sequence). Trimming took off 4 bases at V and 0 bases at J, with 9 bases between the two ends. The CDR3 has 14 amino acids. Written as DNA, the CDR3 is TGTGCCAGTAGTAGACAGCTTATGAACACTGAAGCTTTCTTT. Its protein is CASSRQLMNTEAFF.

The chain has TRBV7-2 and TRBJ2-1; perhaps TRBD2 as D (6 bases). Germline lookup yields CDR1 SGHTA and CDR2 FQGNSA. Trimming left V 5 bases short and J 3 bases short, with 20 bases between. The CDR3 length is 17 residues. The CDR3 bases are TGTGCCAGCAGCGCCCAGACCTGGGGGGAGTACTACAATGAGCAGTTCTTC. Its translation is CASSAQTWGEYYNEQFF.

The genes are TRBV7-8 and TRBJ2-5; no clear D. CDR1 is SGHVS and CDR2 is FQNEAQ in the germline V gene. V was pared by 1 base and J by 4 bases, with 10 bases between. The length of the CDR3 is 14 residues. The CDR3 here is CASSLDPGSETQYF. The CDR3 DNA follows: TGTGCCAGCAGCTTAGACCCCGGGTCAGAGACCCAGTACTTC.

V gene TRBV11-2 combines with J gene TRBJ1-1; possibly TRBD1 for D (6 bases). Germline CDR1 is SGHAT and CDR2 is FQNNGV. Trimming pared 7 bases from V and 8 bases from J, leaving 20 bases between. This CDR3 is 14 amino acids long. The CDR3 is CASTPFGGGAEAFF. CDR3 DNA sequence: TGTGCCAGCACCCCCTTCGGAGGGGGGGCAGAAGCTTTCTTT. The full variable domain, its missing parts supplied by reference TRBV11-2 and TRBJ1-1, is EAGVAQSPRYKIIEKRQSVAFWCNPISGHATLYWYQQILGQGPKLLIQFQNNGVVDDSQLPKDRFSAERLKGVDSTLKIQPAKLEDSAVYLCASTPFGGGAEAFFGQGTRLTVV.

V is TRBV3-1 (or the pseudogene TRBV3-2) and J is TRBJ1-4; the match to TRBD1 covers 8 bases. This CDR3 region has 17 residues. CDR1 LGHDT and CDR2 YNNKEL come from the germline V gene (reference sequence). V dropped 4 bases and J dropped 0; count of bases not matched to a gene: 7. CDR3: CASSPGQGPSTNEKLFF. DNA of the CDR3: TGTGCCAGCAGCCCCGGACAGGGACCCTCAACTAATGAAAAACTGTTTTTT.

The chain carries TRBV3-1 (or the pseudogene TRBV3-2) and TRBJ1-2; the match to TRBD1 covers 12 bases. The junction had 6 bases not matched to a gene; V was cut back by 4 bases and J by 9 bases. The CDR3 totals 14 residues. The germline gives CDR1 LGHDT, CDR2 YNNKEL (reference sequence). The CDR3 is CASSRGTGGVSYTF. For the CDR3, the DNA is TGTGCCAGCAGCCGAGGGACAGGGGGCGTGAGCTACACCTTC.

This chain joins TRBV19 and TRBJ1-2; 7 bases line up with TRBD1. Germline V gene lookup returns CDR1 LNHDA and CDR2 SQIVND (reference sequence). The CDR3 consists of 13 residues. V was pared by 9 bases and J by 8 bases, with 12 bases of the junction left unmatched. CDR3 DNA sequence: TGTGCCAGCCTAAGACAGGGAGGTGACGGCTACACCTTC. Its protein product is CASLRQGGDGYTF.

This clone was seen once. This chain uses TRBV5-1 with TRBJ2-3; 12 nucleotides line up with TRBD1. CDR1 is SGHRS and CDR2 is YFSETQ in the germline V gene. The ends lost 2 bases at V and 5 bases at J; junction bases unmatched: 6. The CDR3 is made up of 16 amino acids. The CDR3 sequence is CASSFLGQGAGDTQYF. In DNA form, the CDR3 reads TGCGCCAGCAGCTTTTTGGGACAGGGGGCCGGAGATACGCAGTATTTT.

This chain uses TRBV27 with TRBJ1-1, with 7 bases identical to TRBD1. Germline V CDR1 and CDR2: MNHEY, SMNVEV (reference sequence). The junction had 10 bases not matched to a gene; V was cut back by 5 bases and J by 4 bases. CDR3 length: 15 residues. In DNA form, the CDR3 reads TGTGCCAGCAGTCCGGAGACAGGGATGATCACTGAAGCTTTCTTT. It encodes CASSPETGMITEAFF.

J is TRBJ1-2 and V is TRBV5-1; TRBD1 is a possible D gene (5 bases). Trimming left V 2 bases short and J 2 bases short, with 10 bases between. The V gene's germline CDR1 is SGHRS and CDR2 YFSETQ. This CDR3 spans 14 amino acids. This chain's CDR3 is CASSFPDTNYGYTF. CDR3 DNA sequence: TGCGCCAGCAGCTTTCCGGACACCAACTATGGCTACACCTTC. The complete variable domain, with remaining parts taken from reference TRBV5-1 and TRBJ1-2, reads KAGVTQTPRYLIKTRGQQVTLSCSPISGHRSVSWYQQTPGQGLQFLFEYFSETQRNKGNFPGRFSGRQFSNSRSEMNVSTLELGDSALYLCASSFPDTNYGYTFGSGTRLTVV.

This chain uses TRBV27 with TRBJ1-1; D gene ambiguous. The germline CDR1 and CDR2 sequences are MNHEY and SMNVEV (reference sequence). This CDR3 contains 14 residues. Trimming stripped 3 bases from V and 6 bases from J, with 14 bases between. DNA of the CDR3: TGTGCCAGCAGTTTCACCGCAGGTTCCCCTGAAGCTTTCTTT. Its translation is CASSFTAGSPEAFF.

The V gene is TRBV9, the J gene TRBJ2-1; 13 nucleotides line up with TRBD2. CDR3 size: 20 residues. Germline V gene data show CDR1 as SGDLS and CDR2 as YYNGEE. J was trimmed by 0 bases and V by 3 bases; bases with no gene match: 12. The CDR3 protein is CASSGPGTSGALSSYNEQFF. The CDR3 bases are TGTGCCAGCAGCGGCCCCGGGACTAGCGGGGCCCTTAGCTCCTACAATGAGCAGTTCTTC.

The rearrangement joins TRBV2 to TRBJ2-5; no firm D call. The CDR3 extends over 15 amino acids. Trimming shortened V by 8 bases and J by 2 bases, and 18 bases separated the two germline ends. Germline CDR1 SNHLY, CDR2 FYNNEI. CDR3 protein: CASRSLRQAQETQYF. In DNA form, the CDR3 reads TGTGCCAGCCGTTCACTCCGGCAGGCACAAGAGACCCAGTACTTC.

This clone was found a few times. The chain uses TRBV6-5 and TRBJ1-6; D gene uncertain. In germline, CDR1 is MNHEY, CDR2 SVGAGI. Deletions cut 6 bases from V and 9 bases from J, with 12 bases between. This CDR3 spans 13 amino acids. The CDR3 DNA is TGTGCCAGCAGCCCCGAGTTCTCTTCACCCCTCCACTTT. Translating gives CASSPEFSSPLHF.

This clone occurred once. The chain uses TRBV29-1 and TRBJ2-3; 11 bases agree with TRBD2. V lost 3 bases to trimming and J lost 1 base; unmatched junction nucleotides: 6. This CDR3 is built from 16 residues. Germline V gives CDR1 SQVTM, CDR2 ANQGSEA. The CDR3 DNA follows: TGCAGCGTTGAGGCACTAGCGGGGGCCCGCACAGATACGCAGTATTTT. The encoded protein is CSVEALAGARTDTQYF.

The chain uses TRBV30 and TRBJ2-7, with 8 bases lining up with TRBD1. Germline values: CDR1 GTSNPN, CDR2 SVGIG (reference sequence). The CDR3 is made up of 14 amino acids. V shed 1 base and J 6 bases; nucleotides not matched to a gene: 8. The CDR3 DNA sequence: TGTGCCTGGAGTGGCGGGACAGGCAGGGGCGAGCAGTACTTC. Amino acids: CAWSGGTGRGEQYF.